This T cell receptor (beta chain) was profiled in a study of blood T cell repertoires in COVID-19. This CDR3 has 13 residues. The ends lost 6 bases at V and 4 bases at J; junction bases unmatched: 4. The data were produced by immunoSEQ multiplex PCR, yet TCRdb's version contains in-frame clones alone and is incomplete. The data hold 100,000 to 150,000 clones, with around nine tenths observed a single time. Seattle participants joined during active infection and were tracked over time. The chain couples TRBV12-3 or TRBV12-4 to TRBJ1-2; TRBD1 agrees at 8 bases. Material for sequencing was peripheral blood. This clonotype was obtained from a woman in her 70s with COVID-19, enrolled during active disease. CDR3 residues: CASRQTGVYGYTF. The CDR3 DNA is TGTGCCAGCAGACAGACAGGGGTCTATGGCTACACCTTC.